The entry below gives a single T cell receptor beta chain sequence along with its context. This clone's antigen is unknown. No base-level quality is on record; no much larger clone is a single base apart. These data originate in a study of blood T cell repertoires in COVID-19 (dated by TCRdb to 2020 to 2022). Looking at the study overall: Recovered participants in ImmuneRACE Cohort 3 were defined as having two consecutive negative NP/OP PCR tests, clearance from a healthcare professional, or resolution of symptoms. Samples from collaborators originated in the United States, Italy and Spain and spanned both the acute and convalescent phases of COVID-19. The material from the prospective study consisted of cDNA or gDNA derived from T cells, B-cell-depleted T cells, or PBMCs. The dataset comprised deeply sampled blood TCRbeta repertoires from subjects exposed to, actively infected with, or recovered from COVID-19. The repertoires were made available in a free public database intended to serve as a resource for research on the immune response to SARS-CoV-2. The samples were drawn from two sources: the first 160 participants of the ongoing ImmuneRACE study, and over 950 subjects contributed by 6 global collaborators. Sample metadata almost always included a de-identified subject ID, COVID-19 status, age in years and sex. Where HLA class I and class II types were available, the types were taken from metadata supplied by the sample provider, not from assay-based typing.

Participants in the prospective study were enrolled through a virtual design, were aged about 18 to 100 years, and lived in roughly 24 United States geographic areas. In the prospective study, cohorts were assigned on the basis of participant-reported clinical history obtained from a screening survey and a study questionnaire. In the prospective study, whole blood, serum and a nasopharyngeal or oropharyngeal swab were collected from each participant by mobile phlebotomists. Prospective study participants could optionally give additional blood draws and questionnaires over a roughly two-month period. Blood samples from the prospective study were shipped frozen or at room temperature prior to DNA extraction. Overall study results and their limits: The amount of clinical and demographic metadata varied by source and participant and was provided uncurated.

TCRbeta CDR3 regions were amplified from genomic DNA using the immunoSEQ Assay, a bias-controlled multiplex PCR. In the authors' own workflow: Nucleated cell counts per sample were estimated from amplification of reference gene primers within the assay. To quantify the absolute abundance of each unique TCRbeta CDR3 rearrangement, sequence reads were collapsed and filtered. For each sample, productive Simpson clonality was calculated by taking the square root of Simpson's diversity index across productive rearrangements. What TCRdb holds here is the immuneACCESS table cut down to in-frame rearrangements. Part of the clones is not present; checked against another copy, under half of the missing clones reflect an unresolved V gene, and the others are unexplained. For V, J and clone size, that table is used; D and trimming come from the DNA. The sample table contains 200,000 to 250,000 clones; only one count was recorded for approximately 87% of them. The ten largest clones capture approximately 3.1% of the sample.

V is cut by 1 base and J by 10 bases, and the space between the germline ends is 16 bases. The CDR3 sequence holds 15 residues, the cysteine and phenylalanine included. Only CDR3 DNA remains: 45 bases, in frame from the first base. CDR1 and CDR2, looked up from the germline V gene (reference sequence), are MNHEY and SMNVEV. The sequenced material came from PBMCs or T cells enriched from blood (not recorded which). In this chain, TRBV27 is recombined with TRBJ1-4; matching of 6 bases hints at TRBD1 as the D gene. The receptor was isolated from a woman between 50 and 59 years old in a cohort exposed to, infected with or recovered from COVID-19 (not recorded which). The sequence in DNA is TGTGCCAGCAGTTTATTAGGGCAGGGAGGGGGAAAACTGTTTTTT. Translated, it gives CASSLLGQGGGKLFF.